The subject of this entry is one T cell receptor beta chain. The sample comes from a study of radiation and T cells in renal cell carcinoma. Overall study context: Nephrectomy followed 15 Gy stereotactic body radiation by 4 weeks.

Described time point: blood 2 weeks post-SBRT. Treatment described: 15 Gy SBRT to primary tumor, nephrectomy 4 weeks later. Clones were read by immunoSEQ multiplex PCR, and TCRdb kept only the in-frame ones, dropping some. The data contain approximately 61,000 clones, roughly 79% of them singletons. The V and J ends lost 2 bases and 2 bases respectively, with 7 bases between them. This CDR3 contains 13 residues. Germline assignment: CDR1 SGHRS and CDR2 YFSETQ. This sequence joins TRBV5-1 and TRBJ1-2; no definite D call. Sequenced material: blood, taken from a patient whose treatment included radiotherapy and nephrectomy. The receptor comes from a man aged 55 to 69 with renal cell carcinoma. DNA for the CDR3: TGCGCCAGCAGCTTTCAGGTGAACTATGGCTACACCTTC. Its protein is CASSFQVNYGYTF.